This entry is about one T cell receptor beta chain. The record originates from a study of technical replicates of blood from several donors. Repertoires were generated with immunoSEQ multiplex PCR, while TCRdb's copy carries only in-frame clones and drops some. The sample yields some 85,000 clones, 90% to 98% seen once. In germline, CDR1 is SGHTA, CDR2 FQGTGA. CDR3 size: 17 residues. V shed 3 bases and J 6 bases; nucleotides not matched to a gene: 12. The clonotype comes from a human donor in good health. Sequencing was performed on T cells isolated from PBMCs. The genes are TRBV7-3 and TRBJ2-2; TRBD2 matches at 8 bases. This CDR3 reads CASSLNSGRVGAGELFF. CDR3 coding DNA: TGTGCCAGCAGCTTGAACTCCGGGAGGGTCGGGGCCGGGGAGCTGTTTTTT.